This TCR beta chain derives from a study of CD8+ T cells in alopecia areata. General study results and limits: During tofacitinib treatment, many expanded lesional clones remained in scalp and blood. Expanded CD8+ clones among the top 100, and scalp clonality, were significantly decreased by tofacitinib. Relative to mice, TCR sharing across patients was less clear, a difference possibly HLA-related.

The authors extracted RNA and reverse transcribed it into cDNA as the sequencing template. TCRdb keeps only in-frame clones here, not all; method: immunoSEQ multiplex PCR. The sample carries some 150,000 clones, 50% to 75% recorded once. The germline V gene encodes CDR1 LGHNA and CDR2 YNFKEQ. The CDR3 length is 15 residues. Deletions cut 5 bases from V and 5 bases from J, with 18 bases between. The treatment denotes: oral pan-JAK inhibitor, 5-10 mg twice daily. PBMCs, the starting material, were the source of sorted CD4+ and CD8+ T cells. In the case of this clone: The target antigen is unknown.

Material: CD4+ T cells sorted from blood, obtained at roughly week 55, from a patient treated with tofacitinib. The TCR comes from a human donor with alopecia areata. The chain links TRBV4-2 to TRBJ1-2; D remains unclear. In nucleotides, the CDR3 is TGTGCCAGCAGCGCAATTGGGCAGAACGTTTATGGCTACACCTTC. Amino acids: CASSAIGQNVYGYTF.